These 2 T cell receptor beta chains came from one sample sequenced in a study of T cells after yellow fever vaccination. TCRdb called the 5' RACE reads again in MiXCR, with one record for every CDR3 protein. This table has approximately 31,000 distinct CDR3 sequences, over 9.5% appearing once. The source material was PBMCs, either bulk or a sorted T-cell subset (CD4+, CD8+, memory, or dextramer-sorted; not recorded which), sampled roughly 15 days after the first yellow fever vaccination. These receptors all stem from a man between 18 and 35 years old who received the YFV17D yellow fever vaccine.

This clonotype showed up many times. The V gene is TRBV6-5, the J gene TRBJ1-3; D is unclear. V was clipped by 0 bases and J by 2 bases, with 11 bases between them. The CDR3 extends over 16 amino acids. Germline-derived CDR1 and CDR2 are MNHEY and SVGAGI. The CDR3 loop is CASSYSAARAGNTIYF. The CDR3 DNA reads as TGTGCCAGCAGTTACTCCGCGGCCCGCGCTGGAAACACCATATATTTT.

This clonotype was counted many times. The chain couples TRBV30 to TRBJ2-7, with D possibly being TRBD1 or TRBD2 (5 bases each). Germline V CDR1 and CDR2: GTSNPN, SVGIG (reference sequence). The CDR3 loop spans 14 amino acids. The V end was cut by 8 bases, the J end by 4 bases, with 21 bases between. The DNA of the CDR3 is TGTGCCGGCACCCGGGGCCTGGGATTATACGAGCAGTACTTC. It encodes CAGTRGLGLYEQYF.